What follows are 13 T cell receptor beta chains derived from one specimen sequenced in a study of blood T cell repertoires in COVID-19. The table came from immunoSEQ multiplex PCR; TCRdb's copy has only in-frame clones and leaves some out. The sample consists of some 210,000 clones, 75% to 90% of them appearing once. Sequencing was performed on peripheral blood. The receptors were gathered from a man in his 60s who had recovered from COVID-19.

This clone was counted a single time. CDR3 amino acids: CASSPRLSGNTIYF. The CDR3 DNA sequence: TGTGCCAGTAGTCCCAGATTATCTGGAAACACCATATATTTT. This rearrangement joins TRBV19 to TRBJ1-3; D gene uncertain. The germline gives CDR1 LNHDA, CDR2 SQIVND (reference sequence). This CDR3 has 14 amino acids. V shed 5 bases and J shed 1 base, with 9 bases lying between them.

The J gene is TRBJ2-5, the V gene TRBV3-1 (or the pseudogene TRBV3-2); TRBD2 aligns across 14 bases. Looked up from germline, CDR1 is LGHDT and CDR2 is YNNKEL (reference sequence). The CDR3 length is 16 residues. With V trimmed by 6 bases and J by 5 bases, 8 bases remained unmatched. CDR3 residues: CASRPGTSGSGETQYF. CDR3 sequence (DNA): TGTGCCAGCAGGCCAGGGACTAGCGGGAGTGGGGAGACCCAGTACTTC.

The genes are TRBV5-4 and TRBJ2-1, with 7 bases that match TRBD1. The trim removed 0 bases at V and 10 bases at J, leaving 7 bases unmatched. The CDR3 runs 14 residues. Per germline, CDR1 SGHNT and CDR2 YYREEE (reference sequence). The CDR3 sequence is CASSLERGPGEQFF. CDR3 DNA sequence: TGTGCCAGCAGCTTGGAAAGGGGGCCTGGGGAGCAGTTCTTC.

This clone was detected once. V usage is TRBV9 and J usage is TRBJ1-4; 8 nucleotides align to TRBD1. V shed 4 bases, J shed 8 bases, and the junction held 7 bases outside the gene matches. The CDR3 runs to 14 residues. Germline V lookup: CDR1 SGDLS, CDR2 YYNGEE. DNA for the CDR3: TGTGCCAGCAGCTTTCGGACAGGGAGCGAAAAACTGTTTTTT. Encoded protein: CASSFRTGSEKLFF.

V gene TRBV5-1 combines with J gene TRBJ2-7, with 8 nucleotides matching TRBD1. The CDR3 spans 18 residues. The V and J ends lost 0 bases and 6 bases, in that order; junction bases with no gene match: 17. Germline CDR1 reads SGHRS; CDR2 reads YFSETQ. The CDR3 nucleotides are TGCGCCAGCAGCTTGGACCCGCCCGGACAGGGCGACCGCGGCGAGCAGTACTTC. This sequence encodes CASSLDPPGQGDRGEQYF.

V and J are TRBV5-1 and TRBJ1-3; TRBD1 aligns across 7 bases. The V segment lost 3 bases and the J segment 3 bases; nucleotides outside the gene matches: 3. CDR3 length equals 14 residues. Germline V gives CDR1 SGHRS, CDR2 YFSETQ. The CDR3 here is CASSWGTVGNTIYF. The CDR3 nucleotides read TGCGCCAGCAGCTGGGGGACAGTTGGAAACACCATATATTTT.

The chain joins TRBV5-4 to TRBJ2-1; D ambiguous. This CDR3 has 14 residues. Germline V gene lookup returns CDR1 SGHNT and CDR2 YYREEE (reference sequence). V lost 4 bases, J lost 3 bases, and 11 bases lay in between. Here the CDR3 DNA reads TGTGCCAGCAGCCAATACGGTGGCTACAATGAGCAGTTCTTC. Residues: CASSQYGGYNEQFF.

This chain uses TRBV5-8 with TRBJ2-7; D is uncertain. Germline V lookup: CDR1 SGHTS, CDR2 YDEGEE. This CDR3 has 14 residues. The germline V and J ends were trimmed by 4 bases and 4 bases, with 15 bases remaining between them. Written as DNA, the CDR3 is TGTGCCAGCAGCCCATCCCCCGGTCCTTACGAGCAGTACTTC. Its translation: CASSPSPGPYEQYF.

This chain connects TRBV5-1 to TRBJ2-7, with 7 bases matching TRBD1. Germline V gene data show CDR1 as SGHRS and CDR2 as YFSETQ. Losses at the gene ends were 4 bases for V and 3 bases for J; bases not matched to a gene: 7. This CDR3 region has 14 residues. The CDR3 sequence is CASSPGTANYEQYF. The CDR3 DNA follows: TGCGCCAGCAGCCCGGGGACAGCGAACTACGAGCAGTACTTC.

V is TRBV27 and J is TRBJ2-3; perhaps TRBD1 as D (5 bases). The germline V gene encodes CDR1 MNHEY and CDR2 SMNVEV (reference sequence). The CDR3 is made up of 15 amino acids. V was shortened by 3 bases and J by 0 bases, with 10 bases between the two germline ends. CDR3 bases: TGTGCCAGCAGTTTTAGGGGCCGAAGCACAGATACGCAGTATTTT. This encodes CASSFRGRSTDTQYF.

The chain links TRBV3-1 (or the pseudogene TRBV3-2) to TRBJ2-7; TRBD2 matches at 7 bases. CDR1 and CDR2 from the germline V gene are LGHDT and YNNKEL (reference sequence). This CDR3 contains 12 residues. V shed 7 bases and J 6 bases; nucleotides not matched to a gene: 6. Here the CDR3 reads CASNRGEGEQYF. DNA of the CDR3: TGTGCCAGCAATCGGGGGGAAGGCGAGCAGTACTTC.

This clone was seen just once. This chain joins TRBV4-2 and TRBJ2-1; 8 bases match TRBD2. CDR3 length equals 16 residues. The germline CDR1 and CDR2 sequences are LGHNA and YNFKEQ. The V segment lost 4 bases and the J segment 6 bases; nucleotides outside the gene matches: 11. CDR3 amino acids: CASSPGSGSAFNEQFF. In DNA form, the CDR3 reads TGTGCCAGCAGCCCTGGGAGCGGGAGTGCCTTCAATGAGCAGTTCTTC.

This sequence joins TRBV24-1 and TRBJ2-1; 7 bases line up with TRBD2. The CDR3 runs to 17 residues. J lost 6 bases, V lost 3 bases, and 13 bases had no gene match. CDR1 is KGHDR and CDR2 is SFDVKD in the germline V gene. The CDR3 region is CATSDPGGRGRGNEQFF. DNA of the CDR3: TGTGCCACCAGTGATCCAGGAGGGCGGGGGAGAGGCAATGAGCAGTTCTTC.